This T cell receptor beta chain was identified during a study of blood T cells in healthy people across ages. CDR1 MNHEY and CDR2 SMNVEV come from the germline V gene (reference sequence). This CDR3 is built from 13 residues. Trimming stripped 9 bases from V and 5 bases from J, with 17 bases between. Through a sample-barcoded 5' primer and a J-beta primer mix, a second PCR was run for roughly 6 to 12 cycles. Through a template-switch adaptor with 12 random nucleotides, each cDNA molecule received a tag. At least 2.5 million CDR3-containing paired-end reads were obtained per sample. MiXCR, applied by TCRdb to the 5' RACE reads, yields one record per CDR3 protein. The sample contains 850,000 to 1,300,000 distinct CDR3 sequences, 45% of which appear only once. At least 7 million PBMCs were isolated per sample.

This TCR was recovered from an older woman in good health. The rearrangement uses TRBV27 and TRBJ2-7; D is possibly TRBD2 (6 bases). The sample comprised blood. CDR3 protein: CASSRREWDEQYF. The DNA of the CDR3 is TGTGCCAGTAGCAGGAGGGAGTGGGACGAGCAGTACTTC.